The 13 T cell receptor beta chains presented below share a single source sample, sequenced in a study of CD8 T cells in ankylosing spondylitis. MiXCR was run by TCRdb on the 5' RACE reads, yielding one entry per CDR3 protein. This table has 750,000 to 850,000 distinct CDR3 sequences, 10% to 15% appearing once. Whole-study findings and limits: A motif in TCR beta, a set of under 10 highly homologous variants, appeared characteristic of ankylosing spondylitis blood.

The antigens of these receptors remain unknown. Sequenced: blood, either unsorted or a sorted T cell fraction (not recorded which). The receptors come from a male donor with ankylosing spondylitis.

This clonotype occurred many times. The chain is built from TRBV7-8 and TRBJ2-1; D call uncertain. This CDR3 has 14 residues. Germline-derived CDR1 and CDR2 are SGHVS and FQNEAQ. V was shortened by 1 base and J by 4 bases, with 8 bases between the two germline ends. The CDR3 protein is CASSLEVGYNEQFF. CDR3 nucleotide sequence: TGTGCCAGCAGCTTAGAGGTAGGATACAATGAGCAGTTCTTC.

The chain is built from TRBV5-1 and TRBJ2-1; 7 bases fit TRBD2. CDR1 is SGHRS, CDR2 YFSETQ, per germline. The V and J ends lost 4 bases and 5 bases, in that order; junction bases with no gene match: 6. CDR3 size: 14 residues. The CDR3 protein is CASSLAVINNEQFF. In nucleotides, the CDR3 is TGCGCCAGCAGCCTAGCGGTAATAAACAATGAGCAGTTCTTC.

This clonotype was recorded a few times. The genes are TRBV20-1 and TRBJ2-1, with D possibly being TRBD1 or TRBD2 (5 bases each). Germline CDR1 DFQATT, CDR2 SNEGSKA (reference sequence). CDR3 length equals 14 residues. V was clipped by 5 bases and J by 5 bases, with 16 bases between them. CDR3 sequence: CSAGTLRGHNEQFF. The CDR3 DNA reads TGCAGTGCTGGGACCTTACGAGGTCACAATGAGCAGTTCTTC.

This clonotype was detected only a few times. The J gene is TRBJ2-3, the V gene TRBV15, with no clear D. The V gene lost 0 bases and the J gene lost 0 bases, with 7 bases spanning the gap. This CDR3 region has 15 residues. Germline-derived CDR1 and CDR2 are LNHNV and YYDKDF (reference sequence). CDR3 coding DNA: TGTGCCACCAGCAGAGATCCACAGAGCACAGATACGCAGTATTTT. It is translated as CATSRDPQSTDTQYF.

The rearrangement uses TRBV20-1 and TRBJ1-2; the match to TRBD1 covers 9 bases. This CDR3 is built from 14 residues. Germline CDR1 DFQATT, CDR2 SNEGSKA (reference sequence). The CDR3 sequence: CSPRVGGQGHGYTF. CDR3 DNA sequence: TGCAGCCCTCGCGTGGGGGGACAGGGACATGGCTACACCTTC.

This clonotype was recorded a few times. A read error may produce the germline difference seen at one junction end. The chain joins TRBV5-1 to TRBJ2-7; D possibly corresponds to TRBD2 (5 bases). The CDR3 contains 14 residues. Germline V gives CDR1 SGHRS, CDR2 YFSETQ. The CDR3 nucleotides read TGCGCCAGCGGCTTTTCGGGATCAGCGGACGAGCAGTACTTC. Translated: CASGFSGSADEQYF. Based on the CDR3 plus reference TRBV5-1 and TRBJ2-7, the full variable domain is KAGVTQTPRYLIKTRGQQVTLSCSPISGHRSVSWYQQTPGQGLQFLFEYFSETQRNKGNFPGRFSGRQFSNSRSEMNVSTLELGDSALYLCASGFSGSADEQYFGPGTRLTVT.

This clonotype has at least ten counts. The chain links TRBV29-1 to TRBJ1-2; 7 nucleotides agree with TRBD1. After removal of 8 bases from V and 2 bases from J, the junction contained 5 bases not matched to a gene. Germline loops: CDR1 SQVTM, CDR2 ANQGSEA. The CDR3 is 12 amino acids. This CDR3 is CSSSTGNYGYTF. CDR3 DNA sequence: TGCAGCAGCTCGACAGGGAACTATGGCTACACCTTC.

This CDR3 reads CASNAGGGDTQYF. The CDR3 bases are TGCGCCAGCAACGCCGGGGGGGGGGATACGCAGTATTTT. The chain couples TRBV5-1 to TRBJ2-3; TRBD2 agrees at 8 bases. V shed 6 bases and J 6 bases; nucleotides not matched to a gene: 6. The length of the CDR3 is 13 residues. Germline lookup yields CDR1 SGHRS and CDR2 YFSETQ.

The sample holds a few counts of this clonotype. V usage is TRBV20-1 and J usage is TRBJ2-3; no clear D gene. This CDR3 spans 16 amino acids. V lost 5 bases to trimming and J lost 2 bases, with 20 bases between them. Per the germline V gene, CDR1 is DFQATT and CDR2 is SNEGSKA (reference sequence). CDR3 amino acids: CSAFLPVGSTTDTQYF. The CDR3 DNA reads TGCAGTGCTTTCCTTCCCGTTGGCTCTACCACAGATACGCAGTATTTT.

This clonotype has just a few counts. This chain connects TRBV6-5 to TRBJ1-2, with 8 bases identical to TRBD1. Germline V gene sequence: CDR1 MNHEY, CDR2 SVGAGI. V lost 2 bases to trimming and J lost 8 bases; unmatched junction nucleotides: 4. This CDR3 region has 13 residues. The chain's CDR3 is CASSYDRGLGYTF. The CDR3 region has the DNA TGTGCCAGCAGTTACGACAGGGGATTGGGCTACACCTTC.

The J gene is TRBJ2-3, the V gene TRBV9; TRBD2 aligns across 11 bases. V was pared by 8 bases and J by 5 bases, with 7 bases of the junction left unmatched. The CDR3 is 14 amino acids. Germline V gene data show CDR1 as SGDLS and CDR2 as YYNGEE. CDR3 in amino acids: CASTSGGAQDTQYF. DNA for the CDR3: TGTGCCAGTACTAGCGGGGGCGCACAAGATACGCAGTATTTT.

This clonotype was seen a few times. The chain has TRBV20-1 and TRBJ2-1; D unresolved. The V end was cut by 1 base, the J end by 5 bases, with 15 bases between. Germline assignment: CDR1 DFQATT and CDR2 SNEGSKA (reference sequence). The CDR3 is made up of 15 amino acids. The CDR3 protein is CSARVQRVSHNEQFF. The CDR3 bases are TGCAGTGCTAGAGTTCAGAGAGTTTCGCACAATGAGCAGTTCTTC.

This clonotype has only a few counts. This chain links TRBV7-2 with TRBJ1-2, with D possibly being TRBD1 (6 bases). CDR1 is SGHTA, CDR2 FQGNSA, per germline. With 1 base removed from V and 4 bases from J, the gap between germline ends came to 16 bases. CDR3 size: 16 residues. The CDR3 spells CASSLDWGRLSYGYTF. The DNA of the CDR3 is TGTGCCAGCAGCTTAGATTGGGGGCGCTTAAGCTATGGCTACACCTTC.